The 27 T cell receptor beta chains in this list originate from one sample, sequenced in a study of T cells in Graves' hyperthyroidism and ophthalmopathy. RNA transcripts served as the template for amplifying TCR beta CDR3 regions. The HTBI primer set drove a first-round RT-PCR of the TCR CDR3. A single record per CDR3 protein comes from TCRdb applying MiXCR to the multiplex PCR reads. The sample lists approximately 270,000 distinct CDR3 sequences, less than 15% occurring once. The sequencing input was blood. The receptors here all came from a woman aged 40 to 50 with Graves' hyperthyroidism that later progressed to Graves' ophthalmopathy.

The chain has TRBV6-1 and TRBJ2-7; no clear D. The CDR3 spans 10 residues. Germline V gene lookup returns CDR1 MNHNS and CDR2 SASEGT. CDR3 sequence reads: CALGAYEQYF. DNA of the CDR3: TGTGCGCTCGGCGCCTACGAGCAGTACTTC.

The rearrangement joins TRBV5-1 to TRBJ2-6; no definite D call. Trimming took 3 bases from V and 0 from J, leaving 10 bases between them. The CDR3 covers 16 residues. CDR1 is SGHRS and CDR2 is YFSETQ in the germline V gene. The CDR3 nucleotides read TGCGCCAGCAGCTACCCTAGTAACTCTGGGGCCAACGTCCTGACTTTC. Its protein is CASSYPSNSGANVLTF.

This chain connects TRBV4-1 to TRBJ2-3; D gene uncertain. The CDR3 covers 14 residues. CDR1 MGHRA and CDR2 YSYEKL come from the germline V gene. V was trimmed by 7 bases and J by 8 bases, leaving 19 bases between them. CDR3 region: CASIHRRFWGTQYF. Written as DNA, the CDR3 is TGCGCCAGCATCCACCGTCGCTTCTGGGGTACGCAGTATTTT.

The CDR3 coding sequence is TGTGCCAGCAGCTCGGCCGGGACACCGGACGGCACAGATACGCAGTATTTT. The encoded protein is CASSSAGTPDGTDTQYF. The genes are TRBV9 and TRBJ2-3, with D possibly matching TRBD1 (6 bases). V lost 4 bases and J lost 1, with 19 bases in between. CDR3 size: 17 residues. The germline V gene encodes CDR1 SGDLS and CDR2 YYNGEE.

The genes are TRBV28 and TRBJ2-2, with 8 nucleotides matching TRBD1. The length of the CDR3 is 16 residues. Germline lookup yields CDR1 MDHEN and CDR2 SYDVKM. V gave up 6 bases and J gave up 1 base; unmatched junction bases: 7. CDR3 protein: CASRLGGTGNTGELFF. DNA of the CDR3: TGTGCCAGCAGGCTAGGTGGGACAGGGAACACCGGGGAGCTGTTTTTT.

This clonotype has a count of ten or more. The genes are TRBV11-2 and TRBJ1-2; the match to TRBD1 covers 8 bases. J lost 0 bases, V lost 5 bases, and 11 bases had no gene match. Germline V CDR1 and CDR2: SGHAT, FQNNGV. The CDR3 contains 17 residues. The CDR3 protein is CASSTTPDRAANYGYTF. DNA of the CDR3: TGTGCCAGCAGCACCACCCCGGACAGGGCAGCTAACTATGGCTACACCTTC.

The V and J genes are TRBV20-1 and TRBJ1-5, with a possible D match to TRBD1 (5 bases). Trimming stripped 3 bases from V and 4 bases from J, with 7 bases between. This CDR3 has 12 residues. The germline CDR1 and CDR2 sequences are DFQATT and SNEGSKA (reference sequence). The CDR3 is CSARGRNQPQHF. The CDR3 DNA sequence: TGCAGTGCTAGGGGGCGAAATCAGCCCCAGCATTTT.

This clonotype was seen a handful of times. This chain joins TRBV28 and TRBJ1-2; TRBD1 matches 7 bases. Germline V gives CDR1 MDHEN, CDR2 SYDVKM. The V segment lost 2 bases and the J segment 4 bases; nucleotides outside the gene matches: 4. The length of the CDR3 is 14 residues. CDR3 in amino acids: CASSLPGTAYGYTF. CDR3 coding DNA: TGTGCCAGCAGTTTACCCGGGACAGCCTATGGCTACACCTTC.

The gene calls are TRBV20-1 and TRBJ2-1; TRBD2 aligns across 10 bases. The germline V gene encodes CDR1 DFQATT and CDR2 SNEGSKA (reference sequence). V dropped 0 bases and J dropped 4; count of bases not matched to a gene: 6. The CDR3 consists of 16 residues. The CDR3 reads CSAREELAGSYNEQFF. The DNA for the CDR3 is TGCAGTGCTAGAGAGGAACTAGCGGGATCATACAATGAGCAGTTCTTC.

This chain joins TRBV7-6 and TRBJ1-1, with 9 bases lining up with TRBD1. The CDR3 totals 14 residues. Trimming cost V 5 bases and J 4 bases; bases outside gene matches: 5. Germline assignment: CDR1 SGHVS and CDR2 FNYEAQ. In DNA form, the CDR3 reads TGTGCCAGCAGCCTCCCGGGACAGGGCACTGAAGCTTTCTTT. Its translation is CASSLPGQGTEAFF.

The table lists this clonotype with a few counts. The chain links TRBV19 to TRBJ1-5, with 8 bases matching TRBD1. Germline V CDR1 and CDR2: LNHDA, SQIVND (reference sequence). The CDR3 contains 15 residues. Unmatched junction bases numbered 10, after V lost 6 bases and J lost 6 bases. DNA for the CDR3: TGTGCCAGTAGCGTACGGGACAGGCTGCGTCAGCCCCAGCATTTT. This encodes CASSVRDRLRQPQHF.

This clonotype was observed many times. The chain uses TRBV11-2 and TRBJ2-3; D gene uncertain. The CDR3 spans 15 residues. Germline V lookup: CDR1 SGHAT, CDR2 FQNNGV. V gave up 5 bases and J gave up 2 bases, with 14 bases separating them. The CDR3 nucleotides are TGTGCCAGCAGCCCCGGCGGTCGGAACACAGATACGCAGTATTTT. Translated, it gives CASSPGGRNTDTQYF.

A remark on this clonotype: A much bigger clone sits one base away, suggesting this may be a read error. V and J are TRBV5-1 and TRBJ1-1, with D unclear. CDR3 length equals 14 residues. Germline CDR1 is SGHRS and CDR2 is YFSETQ. The DNA for the CDR3 is TGCGCCAGCGGCTTGGCCCTGGTTAACACTGAAGCTTTCTTT. Translation gives CASGLALVNTEAFF. Full variable domain (outside the CDR3, taken from reference TRBV5-1 and TRBJ1-1): KAGVTQTPRYLIKTRGQQVTLSCSPISGHRSVSWYQQTPGQGLQFLFEYFSETQRNKGNFPGRFSGRQFSNSRSEMNVSTLELGDSALYLCASGLALVNTEAFFGQGTRLTVV.

Ten or more counts support this clonotype. J is TRBJ2-2 and V is TRBV7-9, with D unclear. CDR1 SEHNR and CDR2 FQNEAQ come from the germline V gene (reference sequence). V was trimmed by 5 bases and J by 7 bases, leaving 14 bases between them. The CDR3 is 14 residues long. The CDR3 protein is CASSRLPAGGELFF. Here the CDR3 DNA reads TGTGCCAGCAGCCGTCTCCCAGCTGGCGGGGAGCTGTTTTTT.

At least ten counts were recorded for this clonotype. The rearrangement joins TRBV11-2 to TRBJ2-2; D might be TRBD2 (5 bases). Between the trimmed V and J ends, which lost 2 bases and 6 bases, there was a span of 7 bases. Germline loops: CDR1 SGHAT, CDR2 FQNNGV. This CDR3 comprises 13 residues. CDR3 sequence reads: CASSLLAPGELFF. CDR3 DNA: TGTGCCAGCAGCTTACTAGCTCCCGGGGAGCTGTTTTTT.

This clonotype was recorded at least ten times. CDR3 coding DNA: TGTGCCAGCAGTGAATGGGGCCAAGAGACCCAGTACTTC. It translates to CASSEWGQETQYF. This chain links TRBV6-1 with TRBJ2-5; D unresolved. The CDR3 length is 13 residues. Germline CDR1 MNHNS, CDR2 SASEGT. Trimming took 2 bases from V and 1 from J, leaving 5 bases between them.

The genes are TRBV7-2 and TRBJ2-2, with D unclear. V lost 5 bases, J lost 0 bases, and 10 bases lay in between. This CDR3 is built from 15 residues. Germline CDR1 reads SGHTA; CDR2 reads FQGNSA. The DNA for the CDR3 is TGTGCCAGCAGCCGCGCGCTGACGAACACCGGGGAGCTGTTTTTT. It encodes CASSRALTNTGELFF.

This clonotype was counted ten times or more. The junction shows a germline mismatch at one end, possibly a read error. The chain combines TRBV7-7 with TRBJ2-5; 7 bases map to TRBD1. The CDR3 contains 16 residues. CDR1 is SSHAT and CDR2 is FNYEAQ in the germline V gene (reference sequence). CDR3 bases: TGTGCTAGCAGCCCCCAATTGACAGGGAACCAAGAGACCCAGTACTTC. It encodes CASSPQLTGNQETQYF.

This chain joins TRBV7-3 and TRBJ2-1, with D maybe TRBD2 (6 bases). Germline loops: CDR1 SGHTA, CDR2 FQGTGA. The CDR3 loop spans 14 amino acids. With 8 bases removed from V and 9 bases from J, the gap between germline ends came to 20 bases. The CDR3 is CASSPSDWGIEQFF. CDR3 DNA: TGTGCCAGCTCTCCTAGCGACTGGGGTATTGAGCAGTTCTTC.

This clonotype appeared many times. This sequence joins TRBV3-1 and TRBJ2-4, with D uncertain. V dropped 4 bases and J dropped 6 bases, with 19 bases sitting between them. CDR1 is LGHDT and CDR2 is YNNKEL in the germline V gene (reference sequence). CDR3 length: 16 amino acids. As DNA, the CDR3 is TGTGCCAGCAGCCTCAGTACCCTGGATATGAGAAACATTCAGTACTTC. Amino acids: CASSLSTLDMRNIQYF.

Points on this clonotype: Mismatch with germline at one junction end may stem from a read error. This chain connects TRBV4-1 to TRBJ1-2; 12 bases align to TRBD1. The CDR3 extends over 19 amino acids. Germline loops: CDR1 MGHRA, CDR2 YSYEKL. In DNA, the CDR3 is TGCACCAGCAGCCAAGTATACCGGGACAGGGGGCAAATTGGCTATGGCTACACCTTC. Residues: CTSSQVYRDRGQIGYGYTF.

The chain is built from TRBV5-1 and TRBJ2-1; perhaps TRBD2 as D (5 bases). The CDR3 spans 13 residues. V lost 4 bases, J lost 12 bases, and 17 bases lay in between. In germline, CDR1 is SGHRS, CDR2 YFSETQ. Written as DNA, the CDR3 is TGCGCCAGCAGCCCCCCGGCGGGTCACCCGCAGTTCTTC. Translated, it gives CASSPPAGHPQFF.

The sample holds a few counts of this clonotype. An end of the junction differs from the germline gene, which may be a read error. The V gene is TRBV24-1, the J gene TRBJ2-7, with D perhaps assigned TRBD1 or TRBD2 (5 bases each). The CDR3 consists of 14 residues. The germline V gene encodes CDR1 KGHDR and CDR2 SFDVKD. The chain's CDR3 is CAASDMTEGNEQYF. CDR3 DNA: TGTGCCGCCAGTGATATGACAGAGGGAAACGAGCAGTACTTC.

At least ten counts were recorded for this clonotype. V is TRBV28 and J is TRBJ2-7; D is ambiguous. The CDR3 extends over 12 amino acids. The germline V and J ends were trimmed by 4 bases and 3 bases, with 7 bases remaining between them. Germline V lookup: CDR1 MDHEN, CDR2 SYDVKM. CDR3 amino acids: CASSSPFYEQYF. In nucleotides, the CDR3 is TGTGCCAGCAGTTCCCCCTTCTACGAGCAGTACTTC.

The rearrangement uses TRBV24-1 and TRBJ2-2; either TRBD1 or TRBD2 may supply D (5 bases each). V lost 0 bases and J 8 bases, leaving 18 bases between the germline ends. CDR1 and CDR2 (germline): KGHDR, SFDVKD. CDR3 length: 17 residues. The CDR3 nucleotides are TGTGCCACCAGTGATTTGGGGACCAACCCTTCGGGAGGGGAGCTGTTTTTT. Its protein is CATSDLGTNPSGGELFF.

This clonotype was detected ten times or more. The V gene is TRBV10-3, the J gene TRBJ1-3; D remains ambiguous. V was clipped by 3 bases and J by 0 bases, with 6 bases between them. Per germline, CDR1 ENHRY and CDR2 SYGVKD. The CDR3 runs 14 residues. CDR3 sequence: CAISDTNSGNTIYF. In nucleotides, the CDR3 is TGTGCCATCAGTGACACCAACTCTGGAAACACCATATATTTT.

The V call is TRBV9, the J call TRBJ2-1; TRBD2 matches at 7 bases. V gave up 2 bases and J gave up 8 bases; unmatched junction bases: 4. This CDR3 contains 13 residues. Germline V gives CDR1 SGDLS, CDR2 YYNGEE. The CDR3 loop is CASSVGGGDEQFF. The CDR3 DNA reads as TGTGCCAGCAGCGTGGGGGGAGGGGATGAGCAGTTCTTC.